The clone carrying this T cell receptor (beta chain) was seen repeatedly, ten times or more. Its matching antigen is unknown. The CDR3 covers 19 residues. V gave up 3 bases and J gave up 1 base, with 20 bases separating them. Germline-derived CDR1 and CDR2 are SGHDT and YYEEEE. The 5'RACE template-switching step produced TCR cDNA and added a universal primer site and UMIs. TCRdb reprocessed the 5' RACE reads with MiXCR, giving one entry per CDR3 protein. The table includes under 600,000 distinct CDR3 sequences, 13% detected once. The data belong to a study of T cells after yellow fever vaccination. At the level of the study: Low-cell-number fractions were prepared with SMART-Seq v4 Ultra Low Input. Findings and limits, study-wide: Faster peaking, at day 5 versus 15, marked a secondary response that was weaker. Reappearing after the booster were most of the clones from primary vaccination (about 96% CD4, 85% to 90% CD8).

Source: PBMCs, taken on the day of the yellow fever booster vaccination. This sequence was found in a man aged 30-40 years who received the YFV17D yellow fever vaccine. This sequence joins TRBV5-6 and TRBJ2-6, with D possibly TRBD1 on 7 matching bases. CDR3 amino acids: CASSSTGRRGPSGANVLTF. CDR3 DNA: TGTGCCAGCAGCTCTACGGGTCGGAGGGGGCCTTCTGGGGCCAACGTCCTGACTTTC.